This entry concerns a single T cell receptor beta chain. The source of the sample is a study of glioma-infiltrating T cells after dendritic cell vaccination. Study as a whole: Treatment, given 2003 to 2012, was autologous tumor lysate-pulsed dendritic cell vaccination.

Primers: 60 V beta forward and 13 J beta reverse. Profiling relied on immunoSEQ multiplex PCR, and the TCRdb table lists in-frame clones only, not all of them. Of roughly 96,000 clones listed, roughly three quarters are singletons. Trimming took off 6 bases at V and 9 bases at J, with 18 bases between the two ends. The CDR3 runs to 14 residues. The germline CDR1 and CDR2 sequences are MNHNS and SASEGT. None of the glioblastoma patients had an isocitrate dehydrogenase mutation. The chain couples TRBV6-1 to TRBJ2-1; D possibly corresponds to TRBD2 (5 bases). This receptor was obtained from a human donor with glioblastoma. The sample here was blood, taken before dendritic cell vaccination. CDR3 loop: CASRDFLFKGEQFF. In DNA, the CDR3 is TGTGCCAGCAGGGACTTTTTATTCAAGGGTGAGCAGTTCTTC.